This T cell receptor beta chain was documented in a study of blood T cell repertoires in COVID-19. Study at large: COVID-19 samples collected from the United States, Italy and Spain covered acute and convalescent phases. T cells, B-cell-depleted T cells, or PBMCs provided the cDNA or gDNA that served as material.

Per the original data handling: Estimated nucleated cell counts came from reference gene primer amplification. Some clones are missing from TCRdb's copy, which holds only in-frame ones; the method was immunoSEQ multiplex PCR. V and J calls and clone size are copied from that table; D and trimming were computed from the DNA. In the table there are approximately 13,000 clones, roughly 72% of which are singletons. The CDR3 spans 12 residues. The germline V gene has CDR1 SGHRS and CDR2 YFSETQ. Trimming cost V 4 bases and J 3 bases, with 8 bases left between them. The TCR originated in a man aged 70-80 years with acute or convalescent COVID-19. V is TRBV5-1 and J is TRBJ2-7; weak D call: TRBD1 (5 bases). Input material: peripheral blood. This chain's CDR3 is CASSRDSYEQYF. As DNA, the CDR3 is TGCGCCAGCAGCCGCGACAGCTACGAGCAGTACTTC. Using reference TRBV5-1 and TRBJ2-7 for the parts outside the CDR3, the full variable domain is KAGVTQTPRYLIKTRGQQVTLSCSPISGHRSVSWYQQTPGQGLQFLFEYFSETQRNKGNFPGRFSGRQFSNSRSEMNVSTLELGDSALYLCASSRDSYEQYFGPGTRLTVT.